These 24 T cell receptor beta chains were all obtained from the same sample, sequenced in a study of radiotherapy plus CTLA-4 blockade in lung cancer. Assay used: immunoSEQ multiplex PCR; TCRdb lists only in-frame clones, some missing. The sample contains approximately 35,000 clones, more than 80% of which appear only once. The input for sequencing was peripheral blood, taken from a patient treated with radiotherapy plus ipilimumab. The receptors come from a human donor with non-small cell lung cancer who had stable disease on radiotherapy plus ipilimumab.

V gene TRBV11-3 combines with J gene TRBJ1-1; D possibly corresponds to TRBD1 (5 bases). V was shortened by 1 base and J by 4 bases, with 10 bases between the two germline ends. The CDR3 is made up of 14 amino acids. Germline CDR1 is SGHNT and CDR2 is YENEEA. The CDR3 bases are TGTGCCAGCAGCTTAGTAGGCGGGACCACTGAAGCTTTCTTT. Translated, it gives CASSLVGGTTEAFF.

The gene calls are TRBV19 and TRBJ1-1; 9 bases are shared with TRBD1. Germline CDR1 is LNHDA and CDR2 is SQIVND (reference sequence). The CDR3 has 14 residues. V lost 3 bases and J lost 4; bases outside the gene matches: 3. CDR3 nucleotides: TGTGCCAGTAGTATGACAGGGGGAGGCACTGAAGCTTTCTTT. Protein product: CASSMTGGGTEAFF.

V is TRBV30 and J is TRBJ1-4; 7 bases are shared with TRBD1. Germline V gene sequence: CDR1 GTSNPN, CDR2 SVGIG (reference sequence). This CDR3 contains 14 residues. J gave up 7 bases and V 3 bases, and 8 bases lay outside the gene matches. CDR3 DNA: TGTGCCTGGAGAAAACGACAGGGCGGTGAAAAACTGTTTTTT. It specifies CAWRKRQGGEKLFF.

V usage is TRBV11-1 and J usage is TRBJ2-3; TRBD1 might be the D (6 bases). Deletions cut 3 bases from V and 0 bases from J, with 10 bases between. The CDR3 runs 15 residues. The germline gives CDR1 SGHAT, CDR2 FQDESV (reference sequence). CDR3 coding DNA: TGTGCCAGCAGCTTCAGGGGTCGAAGCACAGATACGCAGTATTTT. This codes for CASSFRGRSTDTQYF. Together with reference TRBV11-1 and TRBJ2-3, the CDR3 gives the full variable domain: EAEVAQSPRYKITEKSQAVAFWCDPISGHATLYWYRQILGQGPELLVQFQDESVVDDSQLPKDRFSAERLKGVDSTLKIQPAELGDSAMYLCASSFRGRSTDTQYFGPGTRLTVL.

This chain links TRBV28 with TRBJ2-5; no firm D call. This CDR3 contains 14 residues. With 10 bases removed from V and 0 bases from J, the gap between germline ends came to 15 bases. Germline-derived CDR1 and CDR2 are MDHEN and SYDVKM. The CDR3 reads CATCLPGNQETQYF. CDR3 sequence (DNA): TGTGCCACATGTTTACCAGGAAACCAAGAGACCCAGTACTTC.

This chain connects TRBV5-6 to TRBJ2-5; tentative D call: TRBD2 (6 bases). This CDR3 is 14 amino acids long. V shed 0 bases and J shed 4 bases, with 10 bases lying between them. Germline CDR1 SGHDT, CDR2 YYEEEE. The CDR3: CASSLAGVTETQYF. In nucleotides, the CDR3 is TGTGCCAGCAGCTTGGCGGGAGTGACAGAGACCCAGTACTTC.

V is TRBV6-5 and J is TRBJ1-6; 10 nucleotides match TRBD1. This CDR3 spans 14 amino acids. V was clipped by 2 bases and J by 9 bases; unmatched bases: 1. Germline-derived CDR1 and CDR2 are MNHEY and SVGAGI. The CDR3 is CASSYGTGASPLHF. As DNA, the CDR3 is TGTGCCAGCAGTTACGGGACAGGGGCTTCACCCCTCCACTTT.

The rearrangement uses TRBV27 and TRBJ2-4; 14 nucleotides match TRBD2. The V and J ends lost 0 bases and 5 bases, in that order; junction bases with no gene match: 9. The CDR3 sequence is 19 residues long. CDR1 MNHEY and CDR2 SMNVEV come from the germline V gene (reference sequence). The DNA for the CDR3 is TGTGCCAGCAGTTTATCGGGACTAGCGGGAGTGGAGGGGGAAAACATTCAGTACTTC. It codes for CASSLSGLAGVEGENIQYF.

The rearrangement uses TRBV7-9 and TRBJ2-1; D is possibly TRBD2 (5 bases). Trimming pared 5 bases from V and 0 bases from J, leaving 8 bases between. Germline assignment: CDR1 SEHNR and CDR2 FQNEAQ (reference sequence). This CDR3 has 14 amino acids. In nucleotides, the CDR3 is TGTGCCAGCAGCCCCGGGGTCTCCTACAATGAGCAGTTCTTC. This encodes CASSPGVSYNEQFF.

The chain is built from TRBV5-4 and TRBJ2-3, with D possibly matching TRBD2 (5 bases). This CDR3 is built from 12 residues. V was trimmed by 3 bases and J by 5 bases, leaving 7 bases between them. Germline assignment: CDR1 SGHNT and CDR2 YYREEE (reference sequence). The CDR3 bases are TGTGCCAGCAGCTCTAGCCTAGATACGCAGTATTTT. Protein sequence: CASSSSLDTQYF.

This chain connects TRBV10-1 to TRBJ2-7; 9 bases fit TRBD2. Germline CDR1 WNHNN, CDR2 SYGVQD (reference sequence). V was clipped by 5 bases and J by 5 bases; unmatched bases: 7. The CDR3 is 14 amino acids. The CDR3 region has the DNA TGCGCCAGCAGTCCTAGCGGGAAATTGAACGAGCAGTACTTC. Its protein product is CASSPSGKLNEQYF.

The V call is TRBV5-4, the J call TRBJ2-1; tentative D call: TRBD1 (5 bases). Per the germline V gene, CDR1 is SGHNT and CDR2 is YYREEE (reference sequence). This CDR3 comprises 15 residues. V lost 5 bases to trimming and J lost 0 bases, with 12 bases between them. The CDR3 loop is CASRAGSHSYNEQFF. The CDR3 nucleotides read TGTGCCAGCAGGGCAGGGTCGCACTCCTACAATGAGCAGTTCTTC. Full variable domain (rest looked up from reference TRBV5-4 and TRBJ2-1): ETGVTQSPTHLIKTRGQQVTLRCSSQSGHNTVSWYQQALGQGPQFIFQYYREEENGRGNFPPRFSGLQFPNYSSELNVNALELDDSALYLCASRAGSHSYNEQFFGPGTRLTVL.

This sequence joins TRBV27 and TRBJ2-1, with a weak D call TRBD2 (5 bases). The CDR3 loop spans 13 amino acids. CDR1 and CDR2 (germline): MNHEY, SMNVEV (reference sequence). Trimming took 5 bases from V and 5 from J, leaving 10 bases between them. The CDR3 loop reads CASSKTSNNEQFF. The DNA for the CDR3 is TGTGCCAGCAGTAAAACTAGTAACAATGAGCAGTTCTTC.

This clone occurred once. Here the CDR3 DNA reads TGTGCCAGCAGCTTAGCGTACAGGGCTGGCGAGACCCAGTACTTC. Protein: CASSLAYRAGETQYF. V gene TRBV7-2 combines with J gene TRBJ2-5, with D perhaps matching TRBD1 (6 bases). CDR1 SGHTA and CDR2 FQGNSA come from the germline V gene. The germline V and J ends were trimmed by 0 bases and 5 bases, with 13 bases remaining between them. CDR3 length: 15 amino acids. Full variable domain (remainder filled in from reference TRBV7-2 and TRBJ2-5): GAGVSQSPSNKVTEKGKDVELRCDPISGHTALYWYRQSLGQGLEFLIYFQGNSAPDKSGLPSDRFSAERTGGSVSTLTIQRTQQEDSAVYLCASSLAYRAGETQYFGPGTRLLVL.

The gene calls are TRBV2 and TRBJ2-1; 7 bases are a match to TRBD2. Germline V CDR1 and CDR2: SNHLY, FYNNEI. The CDR3 loop spans 15 amino acids. V trimming: 7 bases; J trimming: 0 bases; junction bases outside the gene matches: 6. CDR3 region: CASTPGEGSYNEQFF. The CDR3 DNA sequence: TGTGCCAGCACCCCGGGGGAGGGCTCCTACAATGAGCAGTTCTTC.

The V gene is TRBV9, the J gene TRBJ1-1; D gene uncertain. Trimming took off 3 bases at V and 0 bases at J, with 15 bases between the two ends. This CDR3 has 16 residues. Germline CDR1 reads SGDLS; CDR2 reads YYNGEE. The CDR3 is CASSEPSTSMNTEAFF. The CDR3 DNA is TGTGCCAGCAGCGAACCCTCTACGTCAATGAACACTGAAGCTTTCTTT.

The chain has TRBV28 and TRBJ1-2; D is undetermined. The V end lost 6 bases, the J end lost 0 bases, and 11 bases lay between the germline ends. The germline V gene encodes CDR1 MDHEN and CDR2 SYDVKM. This CDR3 is 14 amino acids long. CDR3 amino acids: CASSAGITNYGYTF. CDR3 DNA sequence: TGTGCCAGCAGCGCCGGGATTACTAACTATGGCTACACCTTC.

This rearrangement joins TRBV7-2 to TRBJ2-7; tentative D call: TRBD2 (6 bases). CDR1 SGHTA and CDR2 FQGNSA come from the germline V gene. The V and J ends lost 3 bases and 3 bases respectively, with 9 bases between them. The CDR3 has 13 amino acids. The CDR3 nucleotides are TGTGCCAGCAGCTTCGGGCGGGGCTACGAGCAGTACTTC. Its protein product is CASSFGRGYEQYF. The whole variable domain, filled in from reference TRBV7-2 and TRBJ2-7, reads GAGVSQSPSNKVTEKGKDVELRCDPISGHTALYWYRQSLGQGLEFLIYFQGNSAPDKSGLPSDRFSAERTGGSVSTLTIQRTQQEDSAVYLCASSFGRGYEQYFGPGTRLTVT.

V is TRBV4-1 and J is TRBJ1-2, with no clear D. Germline V gives CDR1 MGHRA, CDR2 YSYEKL. This CDR3 has 16 amino acids. Trimming cost V 0 bases and J 1 base, with 12 bases left between them. CDR3 DNA: TGCGCCAGCAGCCAAGAAGCGCTACCGAATAACTATGGCTACACCTTC. Translating it yields CASSQEALPNNYGYTF.

V and J are TRBV27 and TRBJ1-1, with D possibly being TRBD1 (6 bases). CDR3 length: 16 amino acids. V lost 2 bases, J lost 0 bases, and 13 bases lay in between. Germline lookup yields CDR1 MNHEY and CDR2 SMNVEV (reference sequence). CDR3 residues: CASSLLGQTMNTEAFF. DNA for the CDR3: TGTGCCAGCAGTTTACTTGGACAGACTATGAACACTGAAGCTTTCTTT.

The gene calls are TRBV29-1 and TRBJ1-4; 8 bases are shared with TRBD1. The CDR3 extends over 16 amino acids. The V segment lost 8 bases and the J segment 0 bases; nucleotides outside the gene matches: 11. Germline CDR1 is SQVTM and CDR2 is ANQGSEA. The CDR3 region is CSLRQGKYATNEKLFF. CDR3 nucleotide sequence: TGCAGCCTGAGACAGGGGAAATACGCAACTAATGAAAAACTGTTTTTT. The entire variable domain, with the rest obtained from reference TRBV29-1 and TRBJ1-4, is as follows: SAVISQKPSRDICQRGTSLTIQCQVDSQVTMMFWYRQQPGQSLTLIATANQGSEATYESGFVIDKFPISRPNLTFSTLTVSNMSPEDSSIYLCSLRQGKYATNEKLFFGSGTQLSVL.

The V and J genes are TRBV5-1 and TRBJ2-7; 8 bases agree with TRBD1. This CDR3 has 14 amino acids. J was trimmed by 2 bases and V by 6 bases; bases with no gene match: 7. Germline V gene data show CDR1 as SGHRS and CDR2 as YFSETQ. In DNA form, the CDR3 reads TGCGCCAGCACGTCCGGGACAGGCCCCTACGAGCAGTACTTC. It translates to CASTSGTGPYEQYF. The entire variable domain, with the rest obtained from reference TRBV5-1 and TRBJ2-7, is as follows: KAGVTQTPRYLIKTRGQQVTLSCSPISGHRSVSWYQQTPGQGLQFLFEYFSETQRNKGNFPGRFSGRQFSNSRSEMNVSTLELGDSALYLCASTSGTGPYEQYFGPGTRLTVT.

The rearrangement links TRBV7-2 to TRBJ2-3; D ambiguous. The CDR3 is made up of 13 amino acids. V was clipped by 1 base and J by 2 bases, with 4 bases between them. The germline CDR1 and CDR2 sequences are SGHTA and FQGNSA. For the CDR3, the DNA is TGTGCCAGCAGCTTAGAACACACAGATACGCAGTATTTT. Its protein product is CASSLEHTDTQYF. Supplemented by reference TRBV7-2 and TRBJ2-3, the full variable domain reads GAGVSQSPSNKVTEKGKDVELRCDPISGHTALYWYRQSLGQGLEFLIYFQGNSAPDKSGLPSDRFSAERTGGSVSTLTIQRTQQEDSAVYLCASSLEHTDTQYFGPGTRLTVL.

A single count supports this clone. The chain joins TRBV5-8 to TRBJ2-2; a weak D match, TRBD2 (5 bases). Looked up from germline, CDR1 is SGHTS and CDR2 is YDEGEE. V was trimmed by 0 bases and J by 4 bases, leaving 13 bases between them. The CDR3 has 16 amino acids. The chain's CDR3 is CASSLVGLATTGELFF. In DNA, the CDR3 is TGTGCCAGCAGCTTGGTTGGGCTAGCTACCACCGGGGAGCTGTTTTTT.